A selection of T cell receptor beta chains follows, all from one sample in a study of cytomegalovirus exposure and HLA in healthy donors. TCRdb's table, derived via immunoSEQ multiplex PCR, lists solely in-frame clones and lacks some. This table has tens of thousands of clones, about two thirds appearing once. The sequenced sample consisted of PBMCs. The source is a woman aged 45-65 years in good health and CMV-seropositive. The CDR3 runs from the conserved cysteine through the conserved F or W. The D gene is left open where the match is weak. Some rows have no size entry. The others give once, few or many, or a class for an expanded clone.

v_call,j_call,d_call,clone_size,cdr3_nt,cdr3_aa
TRBV28,TRBJ1-1,TRBD1,few,TGTGCCAGCAGCCTTGACAGGGGGAGTGGGAACACTGAAGCTTTCTTT,CASSLDRGSGNTEAFF
TRBV5-4,TRBJ2-1,TRBD2,NA,TGTGCCAGCAGCTTGGACGGGAGGAGGAATGAGCAGTTCTTC,CASSLDGRRNEQFF
TRBV19,TRBJ2-7,NA,NA,TGTGCCAGTAGTGTAGGGGACACAACCTACGAGCAGTACTTC,CASSVGDTTYEQYF
TRBV27,TRBJ2-1,TRBD2,NA,TGTGCCAGCAGTTTAAAAGGGGGGACTAGCGGGAGCCGACCGATCCAGTTCTTC,CASSLKGGTSGSRPIQFF
TRBV7-2,TRBJ1-1,TRBD1,NA,TGTGCCAGCAGCGCTATCCTCATAGGGGACAGGGCTTTCTTT,CASSAILIGDRAFF
TRBV28,TRBJ2-2,NA,NA,TGTGCCAGCAGTTTTAGCTATTTGGAGACCCCGGGCACCGGGGAGCTGTTTTTT,CASSFSYLETPGTGELFF
TRBV7-8,TRBJ1-1,TRBD1,NA,TGTGCCAGCAGCACCCGAGAGGGGACAGGCCGGGAGGCTTTCTTT,CASSTREGTGREAFF
TRBV6-5,TRBJ1-1,NA,few,TGTGCCAGCAGTTACTCGAGCAGGGTGGGCACTGAAGCTTTCTTT,CASSYSSRVGTEAFF
TRBV29-1,TRBJ1-5,NA,few,TGCCTCCCGGCTCTGGCGGGATGGGTATGGCAGCCCCAGCATTTT,CLPALAGWVWQPQHF
TRBV9,TRBJ2-1,TRBD2,NA,TGTGCCAGCACACGAGGACTAGCGGGAGGCTATGAGCAGTTCTTC,CASTRGLAGGYEQFF